These T cell receptor beta chains were read from a single sample in a study of shared clonotypes between healthy human individuals. The repertoire was sequenced with immunoSEQ multiplex PCR; TCRdb's copy has only in-frame clones and lacks some. This sample carries some 1.1 million clones, approximately 80% of them seen once, and the ten largest clones take 0.85% to 1%. Material: memory CD4+ T cells from PBMCs. These receptors were collected from a man aged 18 to 29 in good health. Some clones in this sample may be carry-over from other donors' samples. Each CDR3 is given with its conserved first and last residue. Fields, in order: V gene, J gene, D gene, clone size, CDR3 DNA, CDR3 protein. The D gene is left open where the match is weak. Size values are once, few and many counts, or a class for expanded clones, and some rows have none.

v_gene: TRBV2
j_gene: TRBJ2-3
d_gene: -
abundance: -
CDR3nt: TGTGCCAGCAGCGTCAACCGAATACAGGGATATACGCAGTATTTT
CDR3aa: CASSVNRIQGYTQYF

v_gene: TRBV7-3
j_gene: TRBJ1-1
d_gene: -
abundance: once
CDR3nt: TGTGCCAGCAGCCCCGGGACGAACACTGAAGCTTTCTTT
CDR3aa: CASSPGTNTEAFF

v_gene: TRBV5-1
j_gene: TRBJ2-3
d_gene: TRBD1
abundance: -
CDR3nt: TGCGCCAGCAGCAGGACGCCGGGACAGGGGATAGGAGATACGCAGTATTTT
CDR3aa: CASSRTPGQGIGDTQYF

v_gene: TRBV6-6
j_gene: TRBJ2-7
d_gene: TRBD2
abundance: -
CDR3nt: TGTGCCAGCAGGGACCCGGGACTAGCGGCCTACGAGCAGTACTTC
CDR3aa: CASRDPGLAAYEQYF

v_gene: TRBV6-1
j_gene: TRBJ2-3
d_gene: TRBD2
abundance: -
CDR3nt: TGTGCCAGCAGTGAAGCGACTAGCATTAGCACAGATACGCAGTATTTT
CDR3aa: CASSEATSISTDTQYF

v_gene: TRBV27
j_gene: TRBJ1-3
d_gene: -
abundance: -
CDR3nt: TGTGCCAGCAGTTTATCAGGCTCTGCTGGAAACACCATATATTTT
CDR3aa: CASSLSGSAGNTIYF

v_gene: TRBV28
j_gene: TRBJ2-2
d_gene: TRBD1
abundance: -
CDR3nt: TGTGCCAGCAGCGGGACAGGGAGAAACACCGGGGAGCTGTTTTTT
CDR3aa: CASSGTGRNTGELFF

v_gene: TRBV6-1
j_gene: TRBJ2-7
d_gene: -
abundance: -
CDR3nt: TGTGCCAGCAGTGTGCAAGTGACCTACGAGCAGTACTTC
CDR3aa: CASSVQVTYEQYF

v_gene: TRBV15
j_gene: TRBJ1-4
d_gene: -
abundance: -
CDR3nt: TGTGCCACCAGCAGAGTTCAGGAAAAACTGTTTTTT
CDR3aa: CATSRVQEKLFF

v_gene: TRBV7-2
j_gene: TRBJ2-3
d_gene: TRBD2
abundance: -
CDR3nt: TGTGCCAGCAGCACTAGCGGGTTTACAGATACGCAGTATTTT
CDR3aa: CASSTSGFTDTQYF

v_gene: TRBV5-4
j_gene: TRBJ2-5
d_gene: TRBD2
abundance: -
CDR3nt: TGTGCCAGCAGCGATGCGGGACTAGCGGGGGGCATGAGGGAGACCCAGTACTTC
CDR3aa: CASSDAGLAGGMRETQYF

v_gene: TRBV19
j_gene: TRBJ2-3
d_gene: -
abundance: -
CDR3nt: TGTGCCAGTAGTACTACCCGGGACTGGTACACAGATACGCAGTATTTT
CDR3aa: CASSTTRDWYTDTQYF

v_gene: TRBV7-9
j_gene: TRBJ1-4
d_gene: -
abundance: -
CDR3nt: TGTGCCAGCAGCTTAGGTAACGGAAAACTGTTTTTT
CDR3aa: CASSLGNGKLFF

v_gene: TRBV28
j_gene: TRBJ2-2
d_gene: TRBD1
abundance: -
CDR3nt: TGTGCCAGCAGACAAGACAGGGGGCGCATCACCGGGGAGCTGTTTTTT
CDR3aa: CASRQDRGRITGELFF

v_gene: TRBV6-1
j_gene: TRBJ1-5
d_gene: TRBD1
abundance: -
CDR3nt: TGTGCCAGCGGGACAGAGAGCAATCAGCCCCAGCATTTT
CDR3aa: CASGTESNQPQHF

v_gene: TRBV2
j_gene: TRBJ2-1
d_gene: TRBD2
abundance: -
CDR3nt: TGTGCCATCCCTAGGACTAGCGGCTACAATGAGCAGTTCTTC
CDR3aa: CAIPRTSGYNEQFF

v_gene: TRBV19
j_gene: TRBJ2-3
d_gene: -
abundance: once
CDR3nt: TGTGCCAGTAGCGACTGGATTGATGGGGGAGTGGGAAAGGATACGCAGTATTTT
CDR3aa: CASSDWIDGGVGKDTQYF

v_gene: TRBV5-4
j_gene: TRBJ2-3
d_gene: -
abundance: -
CDR3nt: TGTGCCAGCACCCCAGTGCTAGGGGAACCAGATACGCAGTATTTT
CDR3aa: CASTPVLGEPDTQYF

v_gene: TRBV7-8
j_gene: TRBJ2-7
d_gene: TRBD1
abundance: -
CDR3nt: TGTGCCAGCAGCCTTGGGACAGTTAATCGCTACGAGCAGTACTTC
CDR3aa: CASSLGTVNRYEQYF

v_gene: TRBV28
j_gene: TRBJ2-7
d_gene: -
abundance: -
CDR3nt: TGTGCCACTTCCCCATCGCCTGGAACAGGCTCACTAGCTTTCCACGAGCAGTACTTC
CDR3aa: CATSPSPGTGSLAFHEQYF

v_gene: TRBV19
j_gene: TRBJ2-5
d_gene: TRBD2
abundance: few
CDR3nt: TGTGCCAGTAGTATAAAGGCGGCTAGCGGCGGGGAGGAGACCCAGTACTTC
CDR3aa: CASSIKAASGGEETQYF

v_gene: TRBV7-7
j_gene: TRBJ2-5
d_gene: -
abundance: -
CDR3nt: TGTGCCAGCAGCCGCTTCGTGGGGGTTCAAGAGACCCAGTACTTC
CDR3aa: CASSRFVGVQETQYF

v_gene: TRBV2
j_gene: TRBJ1-1
d_gene: -
abundance: once
CDR3nt: TGTGCCAGCAGAAGGGCGAATCGGAACACTGAAGCTTTCTTT
CDR3aa: CASRRANRNTEAFF

v_gene: TRBV5-1
j_gene: TRBJ1-3
d_gene: TRBD1
abundance: -
CDR3nt: TGCGCCAGCAGCTTGGCCGGGACAGGGGTGAACACCATATATTTT
CDR3aa: CASSLAGTGVNTIYF

v_gene: TRBV4-1
j_gene: TRBJ2-3
d_gene: TRBD2
abundance: -
CDR3nt: TGCGCCAGCAGCCAAGGGGGACTAGCCCTTGATGCGCAGTATTTT
CDR3aa: CASSQGGLALDAQYF

v_gene: TRBV10-2
j_gene: TRBJ2-2
d_gene: -
abundance: -
CDR3nt: TGCGCCAGCTCCCGCAGTGGATGGGGCGGGGAGCTGTTTTTT
CDR3aa: CASSRSGWGGELFF

v_gene: TRBV30
j_gene: TRBJ2-1
d_gene: -
abundance: -
CDR3nt: TGTGCCTGGAGTCCTATGCAAGCGGAGCAGTTCTTC
CDR3aa: CAWSPMQAEQFF

v_gene: TRBV28
j_gene: TRBJ2-6
d_gene: -
abundance: -
CDR3nt: TGTGCCAGTTGTCGAGGCAGCTCTGGGGCCAACGTCCTGACTTTC
CDR3aa: CASCRGSSGANVLTF

v_gene: TRBV7-2
j_gene: TRBJ2-7
d_gene: TRBD2
abundance: -
CDR3nt: TGTGCCAGCAACAAACCGAGCGGGAGCGGCTACGAGCAGTACTTC
CDR3aa: CASNKPSGSGYEQYF

v_gene: TRBV2
j_gene: TRBJ2-7
d_gene: TRBD1
abundance: -
CDR3nt: TGTGCCAGCAGTTCGGGACAGTCCGCCTACGAGCAGTACTTC
CDR3aa: CASSSGQSAYEQYF

v_gene: TRBV6-1
j_gene: TRBJ2-1
d_gene: TRBD2
abundance: -
CDR3nt: TGTGCCAGCAGTGAGGGACTAGCGACCGCGCATGAGCAGTTCTTC
CDR3aa: CASSEGLATAHEQFF

v_gene: TRBV7-2
j_gene: TRBJ1-1
d_gene: -
abundance: -
CDR3nt: TGTGCCAGCAGCTTATACGGGGAGACTGAAGCTTTCTTT
CDR3aa: CASSLYGETEAFF

v_gene: TRBV28
j_gene: TRBJ1-2
d_gene: -
abundance: -
CDR3nt: TGTGCCAGCAGTCCGGGGGGTAGGGCAAATGGCTACACCTTC
CDR3aa: CASSPGGRANGYTF

v_gene: TRBV18
j_gene: TRBJ2-6
d_gene: TRBD1
abundance: once
CDR3nt: TGTGCCAGCTCGCAACAGGGGCTAGCTGGGGCCAACGTCCTGACTTTC
CDR3aa: CASSQQGLAGANVLTF

v_gene: TRBV6-6
j_gene: TRBJ1-1
d_gene: -
abundance: -
CDR3nt: TGTGCCAGCAGCCTGGGACTGCCAACTGAAGCTTTCTTT
CDR3aa: CASSLGLPTEAFF

v_gene: TRBV9
j_gene: TRBJ2-1
d_gene: -
abundance: -
CDR3nt: TGTGCCAGCAGCGTACGTCGGCTAGCCGGACCCAATGAGCAGTTCTTC
CDR3aa: CASSVRRLAGPNEQFF

v_gene: TRBV5-6
j_gene: TRBJ2-5
d_gene: TRBD1
abundance: -
CDR3nt: TGTGCCAGCAGCCCCCGGACAGGGAGCCAAGAGACCCAGTACTTC
CDR3aa: CASSPRTGSQETQYF

v_gene: TRBV2
j_gene: TRBJ1-5
d_gene: -
abundance: -
CDR3nt: TGTGCCAGCAGTGGGGGCGCTTATGCCAATCAGCCCCAGCATTTT
CDR3aa: CASSGGAYANQPQHF

v_gene: TRBV18
j_gene: TRBJ2-5
d_gene: -
abundance: -
CDR3nt: TGTGCCAGCTCACCGTCTAGGACTCAAGAGACCCAGTACTTC
CDR3aa: CASSPSRTQETQYF

v_gene: TRBV6-5
j_gene: TRBJ2-2
d_gene: TRBD1
abundance: -
CDR3nt: TGTGCCAGCAGATATTACAGGGGGCGAACCGGGGAGCTGTTTTTT
CDR3aa: CASRYYRGRTGELFF

v_gene: TRBV19
j_gene: TRBJ1-4
d_gene: -
abundance: once
CDR3nt: TGTGCCAGTAGCCTTAGAATATCAAGGGAAAAACTGTTTTTT
CDR3aa: CASSLRISREKLFF

v_gene: TRBV19
j_gene: TRBJ1-1
d_gene: TRBD1
abundance: -
CDR3nt: TGTGCCAGTCGAGACAGGGTGGCCTTGAAGGAAGCTTTCTTT
CDR3aa: CASRDRVALKEAFF